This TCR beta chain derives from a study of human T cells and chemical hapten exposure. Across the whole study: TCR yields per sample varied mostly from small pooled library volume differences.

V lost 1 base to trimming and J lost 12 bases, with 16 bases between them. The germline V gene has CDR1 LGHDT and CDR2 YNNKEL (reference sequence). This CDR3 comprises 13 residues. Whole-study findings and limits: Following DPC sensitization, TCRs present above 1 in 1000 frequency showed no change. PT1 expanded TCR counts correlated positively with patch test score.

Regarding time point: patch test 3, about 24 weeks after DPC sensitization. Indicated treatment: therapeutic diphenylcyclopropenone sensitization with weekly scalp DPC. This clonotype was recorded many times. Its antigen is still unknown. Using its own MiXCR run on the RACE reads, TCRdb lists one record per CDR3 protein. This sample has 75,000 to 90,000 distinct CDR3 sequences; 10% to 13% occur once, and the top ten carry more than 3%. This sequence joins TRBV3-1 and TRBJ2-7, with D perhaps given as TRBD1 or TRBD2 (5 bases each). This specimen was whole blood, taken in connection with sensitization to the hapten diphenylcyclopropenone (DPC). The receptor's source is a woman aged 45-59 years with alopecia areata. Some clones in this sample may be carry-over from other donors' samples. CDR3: CASSQGVGGTLYF. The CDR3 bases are TGTGCCAGCAGCCAAGGTGTCGGTGGGACGCTGTACTTC.